These T cell receptor beta chains were read from a single sample in a study of T-cell reconstitution after alpha-beta-depleted transplantation in children. TCRdb re-derived calls from the PCR reads in MiXCR, one entry per CDR3 protein. The sample shows about 290,000 distinct CDR3 sequences, 10% of them seen only once. Specimen: PBMCs, collected before TCRalphabeta/CD19-depleted stem cell transplant. The receptors stem from a boy under three years old with acute myeloid leukemia, due to receive a stem cell transplant. CDR3s include the opening cysteine and the closing phenylalanine or tryptophan. A D gene is named only where the DNA matches it firmly. A clone size is listed for some rows: how often the clone was seen (once, few, many), or a class if it is expanded.

TRBV27	-	many	TRBJ2-7	CASRRLVPYEQYF	TGTGCCAGCAGGCGGCTAGTTCCCTACGAGCAGTACTTC
TRBV20-1	TRBD1	few	TRBJ1-2	CSARDSGTGGGYTF	TGCAGTGCTAGAGACTCCGGGACAGGGGGCGGCTACACCTTC
TRBV14	-	few	TRBJ2-3	CASSQWGHTTSTDTQYF	TGTGCCAGCAGCCAATGGGGACACACAACTAGCACAGATACGCAGTATTTT
TRBV12-3/TRBV12-4	TRBD1	many	TRBJ2-1	CASSTRTGDRNEQFF	TGTGCCAGCAGTACAAGGACAGGGGATCGGAATGAGCAGTTCTTC
TRBV12-3/TRBV12-4	TRBD2	-	TRBJ2-5	CASSLSRGGKETQYF	TGTGCCAGCAGTTTATCGCGGGGGGGGAAAGAGACCCAGTACTTC
TRBV5-1	-	many	TRBJ2-2	CASSSGTNTGELFF	TGCGCCAGCAGCTCCGGGACAAACACCGGGGAGCTGTTTTTT
TRBV29-1	-	many	TRBJ2-7	CSVEGGDRFYEQYF	TGCAGCGTAGAAGGAGGTGACAGGTTCTACGAGCAGTACTTC
TRBV7-9	-	few	TRBJ2-3	CASSTTRDPTDTQYF	TGTGCCAGCAGCACAACTCGGGATCCCACAGATACGCAGTATTTT
TRBV6-2/TRBV6-3	TRBD2	-	TRBJ2-7	CASSYETSAIYEQYF	TGTGCCAGCAGTTACGAGACTAGCGCTATTTACGAGCAGTACTTC
TRBV9	TRBD2	-	TRBJ2-2	CASSVPISGGPPGELFF	TGTGCCAGCAGCGTACCGATTAGCGGGGGCCCCCCCGGGGAGCTGTTTTTT
TRBV19	TRBD1	many	TRBJ1-2	CAIRRQGGTGYTF	TGTGCCATCCGGAGACAGGGAGGAACTGGCTACACCTTC
TRBV12-3/TRBV12-4	-	-	TRBJ2-5	CASRSPEGQYF	TGTGCCAGTCGGAGCCCAGAGGGCCAGTACTTC
TRBV29-1	-	many	TRBJ1-2	CSVEGRNYGYTF	TGCAGCGTTGAAGGACGGAACTATGGCTACACCTTC
TRBV15	TRBD1	many	TRBJ2-7	CATGDRRSYEQYF	TGTGCCACAGGGGACAGGAGGTCCTACGAGCAGTACTTC
TRBV28	TRBD1	many	TRBJ1-2	CASRRTGQGARGYTF	TGTGCCAGCAGGCGGACCGGACAGGGAGCAAGGGGCTACACCTTC
TRBV7-9	TRBD1	many	TRBJ2-7	CASSLGDRNSYEQYF	TGTGCCAGCAGCTTAGGGGACAGGAATTCATACGAGCAGTACTTC
TRBV7-6	-	many	TRBJ2-6	CASSLVGGSGANVLTF	TGTGCCAGCAGCTTAGTAGGAGGGAGTGGGGCCAACGTCCTGACTTTC
TRBV5-5	TRBD1	many	TRBJ2-5	CASSTPGQQETQYF	TGTGCCAGCAGCACCCCGGGACAGCAAGAGACCCAGTACTTC
TRBV9	TRBD1	many	TRBJ2-6	CASSPGTVPSGANVLTF	TGTGCCAGCAGCCCCGGGACAGTCCCCTCTGGGGCCAACGTCCTGACTTTC
TRBV5-1	-	many	TRBJ2-3	CASSLVGVLPDTQYF	TGCGCCAGCAGCTTGGTGGGGGTACTACCAGATACGCAGTATTTT
TRBV7-9	TRBD1	many	TRBJ2-1	CASSLQDQGENEQFF	TGTGCCAGCAGCTTACAGGATCAGGGGGAGAATGAGCAGTTCTTC
TRBV28	TRBD1	many	TRBJ2-7	CASYRDRVGEDSYEQYF	TGTGCCAGCTACAGGGACAGGGTGGGGGAAGATTCCTACGAGCAGTACTTC
TRBV5-5	-	many	TRBJ2-7	CASSSPGPSEQYF	TGTGCCAGCAGCAGCCCCGGACCTTCCGAGCAGTACTTC
TRBV6-2/TRBV6-3	-	few	TRBJ2-7	CASNGQQMTHYEQYF	TGTGCCAGCAACGGGCAGCAGATGACCCACTACGAGCAGTACTTC
TRBV4-2	-	many	TRBJ2-5	CASSQFGPETQYF	TGTGCCAGCAGCCAATTTGGCCCAGAGACCCAGTACTTC
TRBV7-8	-	many	TRBJ2-7	CASSALLITRYEQYF	TGTGCCAGCAGCGCCCTACTAATAACCCGATACGAGCAGTACTTC
TRBV27	TRBD2	many	TRBJ2-7	CASRGTSGGLGEQYF	TGTGCCAGCAGGGGGACTAGCGGGGGTCTGGGCGAGCAGTACTTC
TRBV7-3	-	many	TRBJ1-6	CASSLTDRGSPLHF	TGTGCCAGCAGCTTAACGGATCGTGGCTCACCCCTCCACTTT
TRBV7-2	-	many	TRBJ2-1	CASSPFNAPNDEQFF	TGTGCCAGCAGCCCATTTAACGCCCCAAACGATGAGCAGTTCTTC
TRBV7-9	-	many	TRBJ1-1	CASSSRSYGKENTEAFF	TGTGCCAGCAGCTCCAGGTCGTACGGAAAGGAGAACACTGAAGCTTTCTTT
TRBV5-1	TRBD2	few	TRBJ2-3	CASAGGGPTLTDTQYF	TGCGCCAGCGCCGGCGGGGGGCCCACCCTCACAGATACGCAGTATTTT
TRBV7-9	-	many	TRBJ2-7	CASSPRVTTGKPYEQYF	TGTGCCAGCAGCCCCCGGGTCACGACAGGAAAACCCTACGAGCAGTACTTC
TRBV20-1	-	many	TRBJ2-7	CSARSPYEQYF	TGCAGTGCTAGATCGCCCTACGAGCAGTACTTC
TRBV12-3/TRBV12-4	-	many	TRBJ1-1	CASSLVMGTEAFF	TGTGCCAGCAGTTTAGTTATGGGAACTGAAGCTTTCTTT
TRBV4-2	TRBD1	many	TRBJ2-1	CASSPGTGNYNEQFF	TGTGCCAGCAGCCCCGGGACAGGGAACTACAATGAGCAGTTCTTC
TRBV5-1	-	many	TRBJ2-1	CASSLVPGSSYNEQFF	TGCGCCAGCAGCTTGGTTCCCGGGAGCTCCTACAATGAGCAGTTCTTC
TRBV10-2	-	few	TRBJ2-2	CASSGVSGELFF	TGCGCCAGCAGTGGAGTTTCCGGGGAGCTGTTTTTT
TRBV3-1	-	many	TRBJ2-7	CASSGYYEQYF	TGTGCCAGCAGCGGTTACTACGAGCAGTACTTC
TRBV19	TRBD2	-	TRBJ2-1	CASSMTSGGRLGNEQFF	TGTGCCAGTAGTATGACTAGCGGGGGGCGACTAGGTAATGAGCAGTTCTTC
TRBV7-9	-	many	TRBJ1-1	CASSLVPNTEAFF	TGTGCCAGCAGCTTAGTCCCGAACACTGAAGCTTTCTTT
TRBV7-2	TRBD2	-	TRBJ2-7	CASSLVRLAPNEQYF	TGTGCCAGCAGCTTGGTTCGACTAGCGCCCAACGAGCAGTACTTC
TRBV5-4	TRBD1	many	TRBJ2-7	CASSPRDRDYEQYF	TGTGCCAGCAGCCCTCGGGACAGGGACTACGAGCAGTACTTC
TRBV20-1	TRBD1	many	TRBJ2-7	CSARGQAPYEQYF	TGCAGTGCCAGGGGACAGGCCCCCTACGAGCAGTACTTC
TRBV6-5	-	many	TRBJ2-7	CASSYRSSGSYEQYF	TGTGCCAGCAGTTACAGGTCAAGCGGCTCCTACGAGCAGTACTTC
TRBV9	TRBD2	few	TRBJ2-3	CASSPGLAGGGDTQYF	TGTGCCAGCAGCCCCGGACTAGCGGGGGGAGGTGATACGCAGTATTTT
TRBV27	-	many	TRBJ2-1	CASSPRQLYNEQFF	TGTGCCAGCAGTCCACGACAGCTCTACAATGAGCAGTTCTTC
TRBV20-1	-	many	TRBJ2-7	CSARSPGRGEQYF	TGCAGTGCTAGAAGCCCCGGGAGAGGCGAGCAGTACTTC
TRBV12-3/TRBV12-4	-	many	TRBJ2-4	CASTPGAFLAKNIQYF	TGTGCCAGCACCCCTGGGGCATTTCTAGCCAAAAACATTCAGTACTTC
TRBV29-1	TRBD2	few	TRBJ2-1	CSVDTSGSGNEQFF	TGCAGCGTTGATACTAGCGGGAGCGGCAATGAGCAGTTCTTC
TRBV5-1	TRBD1	many	TRBJ1-5	CASSLRPGTGGAGNQPQHF	TGCGCCAGCAGCTTGCGTCCCGGGACAGGGGGCGCAGGCAATCAGCCCCAGCATTTT
TRBV25-1	TRBD1	many	TRBJ2-1	CASSDPDRGDNEQFF	TGTGCCAGCAGTGACCCGGACAGGGGAGACAATGAGCAGTTCTTC
TRBV6-1	-	many	TRBJ2-5	CASGQLQETQYF	TGTGCCAGCGGACAACTCCAAGAGACCCAGTACTTC
TRBV12-3/TRBV12-4	TRBD2	few	TRBJ2-7	CASSFRVAGSYEQYF	TGTGCCAGCAGTTTCAGGGTAGCGGGATCCTACGAGCAGTACTTC
TRBV9	-	many	TRBJ1-2	CASSVVSGYGYTF	TGTGCCAGCAGCGTAGTATCGGGGTATGGCTACACCTTC
TRBV7-3	TRBD1	-	TRBJ2-7	CASSLTGENTYEQYF	TGTGCCAGCAGCTTGACAGGGGAGAATACCTACGAGCAGTACTTC
TRBV7-6	-	many	TRBJ1-5	CASSQNDRRVNQPQHF	TGTGCCAGCAGCCAGAACGACAGAAGAGTCAATCAGCCCCAGCATTTT
TRBV10-3	TRBD1	many	TRBJ1-1	CAISQGTLMNTEAFF	TGTGCCATCTCACAGGGGACCTTAATGAACACTGAAGCTTTCTTT